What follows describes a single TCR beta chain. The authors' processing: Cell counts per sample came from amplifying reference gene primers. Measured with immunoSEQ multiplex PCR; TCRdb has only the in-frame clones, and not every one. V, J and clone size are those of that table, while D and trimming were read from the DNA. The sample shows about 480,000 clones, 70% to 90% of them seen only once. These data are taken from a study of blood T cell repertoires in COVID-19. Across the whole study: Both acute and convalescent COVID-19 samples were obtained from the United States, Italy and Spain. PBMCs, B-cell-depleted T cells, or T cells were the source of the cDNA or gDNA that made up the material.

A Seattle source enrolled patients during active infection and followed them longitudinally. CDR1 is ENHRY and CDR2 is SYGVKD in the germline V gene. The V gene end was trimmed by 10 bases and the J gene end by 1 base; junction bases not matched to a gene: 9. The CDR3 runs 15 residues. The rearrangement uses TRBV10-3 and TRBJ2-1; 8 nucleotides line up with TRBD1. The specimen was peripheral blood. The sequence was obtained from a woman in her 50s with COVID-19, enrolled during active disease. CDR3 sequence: CAKTGVKRSYNEQFF. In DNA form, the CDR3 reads TGTGCCAAGACAGGGGTTAAGAGGTCCTACAATGAGCAGTTCTTC.